The 15 T cell receptor beta chains below come from one sample, sequenced in a study of OX40 agonist ivuxolimab in advanced cancers. Libraries were prepared by immunoSEQ multiplex PCR; TCRdb keeps only in-frame clonotypes and omits some of them. The repertoire holds tens of thousands of clones, 85% seen once, with 0.5% to 0.6% in the top ten. Sequences were derived from CD4+ or CD8+ T cells sorted from blood, sampled in a trial of the OX40 agonist ivuxolimab. The receptors originated from an adult with an advanced solid tumor such as melanoma, head and neck, liver or kidney cancer.

A single count supports this clone. This chain uses TRBV11-2 with TRBJ2-1; 11 nucleotides align to TRBD2. This CDR3 comprises 15 residues. Unmatched junction bases numbered 10, after V lost 6 bases and J lost 9 bases. The germline V gene has CDR1 SGHAT and CDR2 FQNNGV. CDR3 loop: CASSPQTSGITEQFF. The CDR3 DNA reads TGTGCCAGCAGTCCCCAGACTAGCGGGATTACTGAGCAGTTCTTC.

This rearrangement joins TRBV18 to TRBJ2-5; 9 nucleotides align to TRBD2. Germline-derived CDR1 and CDR2 are KGHSH and LQKENI. The CDR3 length is 15 residues. With 2 bases clipped from V and 5 bases from J, the junction kept 6 bases outside the gene matches. For the CDR3, the DNA is TGTGCCAGCTCACCAGGCGGGAGGGCCCCGGAGACCCAGTACTTC. Protein sequence: CASSPGGRAPETQYF.

V and J are TRBV30 and TRBJ1-2, with D uncertain. The CDR3 is 13 amino acids. Germline CDR1 reads GTSNPN; CDR2 reads SVGIG (reference sequence). Trimming removed 0 bases from V and 4 bases from J, with 9 bases in between. The CDR3 sequence is CAWSVSAVYGYTF. The CDR3 DNA is TGTGCCTGGAGTGTATCTGCAGTCTATGGCTACACCTTC. The complete variable domain, with remaining parts taken from reference TRBV30 and TRBJ1-2, reads SQTIHQWPATLVQPVGSPLSLECTVEGTSNPNLYWYRQAAGRGLQLLFYSVGIGQISSEVPQNLSASRPQDRQFILSSKKLLLSDSGFYLCAWSVSAVYGYTFGSGTRLTVV.

The rearrangement links TRBV6-6 to TRBJ2-7; TRBD1 matches 9 bases. The CDR3 extends over 14 amino acids. The germline CDR1 and CDR2 sequences are MNHNY and SVGAGI (reference sequence). The J segment lost 3 bases and the V segment lost 5 bases, leaving 5 bases of the junction unmatched. The CDR3 reads CASSTRDRVYEQYF. CDR3 nucleotide sequence: TGTGCCAGCAGTACCCGGGACAGGGTCTACGAGCAGTACTTC.

This chain joins TRBV5-1 and TRBJ2-1; 14 nucleotides agree with TRBD2. V lost 3 bases and J lost 0; bases outside the gene matches: 11. CDR1 SGHRS and CDR2 YFSETQ come from the germline V gene. The CDR3 extends over 20 amino acids. The CDR3 loop is CASSSPGTSGSRGSYNEQFF. CDR3 coding DNA: TGCGCCAGCAGCTCCCCCGGGACTAGCGGGAGTCGGGGCTCCTACAATGAGCAGTTCTTC.

CDR3 nucleotide sequence: TGCGCCAGCAGCCCAAGCACAGATACGCAGTATTTT. This translates into CASSPSTDTQYF. The chain combines TRBV5-1 with TRBJ2-3; no definite D call. Trimming pared 4 bases from V and 0 bases from J, leaving 3 bases between. This CDR3 region has 12 residues. Per germline, CDR1 SGHRS and CDR2 YFSETQ.

The chain joins TRBV2 to TRBJ2-7; possibly TRBD2 for D (7 bases). The V and J ends lost 0 bases and 7 bases respectively, with 16 bases between them. This CDR3 has 15 amino acids. In germline, CDR1 is SNHLY, CDR2 FYNNEI. CDR3 DNA: TGTGCCAGCAGTGAAGCAGGGGGGGGGCTCGGAGAGCAGTACTTC. Translation gives CASSEAGGGLGEQYF.

This clone was seen just once. This sequence joins TRBV30 and TRBJ1-6; TRBD1 agrees at 7 bases. This CDR3 region has 15 residues. V lost 5 bases and J lost 10; bases outside the gene matches: 14. CDR1 is GTSNPN and CDR2 is SVGIG in the germline V gene (reference sequence). CDR3 bases: TGTGCCTGGTCCCCCCCGGGGACAGTCGGATCACCCCTCCACTTT. The encoded protein is CAWSPPGTVGSPLHF.

The V and J genes are TRBV7-2 and TRBJ2-1; 8 nucleotides line up with TRBD1. The CDR3 runs 14 residues. CDR1 SGHTA and CDR2 FQGNSA come from the germline V gene. The ends lost 4 bases at V and 3 bases at J; junction bases unmatched: 2. The CDR3 loop is CASSSGTGYNEQFF. CDR3 DNA sequence: TGTGCCAGCAGCTCCGGGACAGGCTACAATGAGCAGTTCTTC.

V usage is TRBV12-5 and J usage is TRBJ2-2; no definite D call. V was cut by 0 bases and J by 2 bases, with 4 bases left in between. This CDR3 is 14 amino acids long. Germline values: CDR1 LGHNT, CDR2 FRNRAP. CDR3 DNA: TGTGCTAGTGGTTTGGTGCCTAACACCGGGGAGCTGTTTTTT. Protein product: CASGLVPNTGELFF.

The rearrangement joins TRBV19 to TRBJ2-7; 8 positions agree with TRBD2. The CDR3 length is 15 residues. The V and J ends lost 6 bases and 0 bases, in that order; junction bases with no gene match: 7. In germline, CDR1 is LNHDA, CDR2 SQIVND (reference sequence). CDR3 amino acids: CASSLERGPSYEQYF. Here the CDR3 DNA reads TGTGCCAGTAGCCTGGAGCGGGGGCCCTCCTACGAGCAGTACTTC.

A note on this clone: In the same sample, other DNA sequences code for this CDR3. V usage is TRBV4-1 and J usage is TRBJ2-6; 10 bases align to TRBD1. Germline V gene sequence: CDR1 MGHRA, CDR2 YSYEKL. V lost 1 base and J lost 2; bases outside the gene matches: 17. The CDR3 loop spans 22 amino acids. The CDR3: CASSQVPTGGPSLPTGANVLTF. In nucleotides, the CDR3 is TGCGCCAGCAGCCAAGTTCCGACAGGGGGCCCCTCTCTCCCTACTGGGGCCAACGTCCTGACTTTC.

The chain links TRBV7-2 to TRBJ2-2; possibly TRBD2 for D (6 bases). The V gene lost 4 bases and the J gene lost 2 bases, with 11 bases spanning the gap. Germline lookup yields CDR1 SGHTA and CDR2 FQGNSA. The CDR3 sequence is 15 residues long. The chain's CDR3 is CASSSGGSNTGELFF. The CDR3 coding sequence is TGTGCCAGCAGCTCAGGAGGGAGCAACACCGGGGAGCTGTTTTTT. The whole variable domain, filled in from reference TRBV7-2 and TRBJ2-2, reads GAGVSQSPSNKVTEKGKDVELRCDPISGHTALYWYRQSLGQGLEFLIYFQGNSAPDKSGLPSDRFSAERTGGSVSTLTIQRTQQEDSAVYLCASSSGGSNTGELFFGEGSRLTVL.

This rearrangement joins TRBV28 to TRBJ2-5; D is possibly TRBD1 (6 bases). There are 13 residues in the CDR3. The germline V gene has CDR1 MDHEN and CDR2 SYDVKM. Trimming pared 5 bases from V and 4 bases from J, leaving 11 bases between. This CDR3 reads CASSNRARETQYF. The CDR3 nucleotides read TGTGCCAGCAGTAACAGGGCTCGAGAGACCCAGTACTTC.

V is TRBV2 and J is TRBJ2-7; the D gene could be TRBD1 or TRBD2 (6 bases each). Germline lookup yields CDR1 SNHLY and CDR2 FYNNEI. The CDR3 consists of 12 residues. Trimming pared 6 bases from V and 5 bases from J, leaving 11 bases between. For the CDR3, the DNA is TGTGCCAGCAGAGGGGGGTTAAACGAGCAGTACTTC. It encodes CASRGGLNEQYF.